This is a list of T cell receptor beta chains from one sample in a study of shared clonotypes between healthy human individuals. The data were produced by immunoSEQ multiplex PCR, yet TCRdb's version contains in-frame clones alone and is incomplete. The profile covers around 2.1 million clones, with approximately 94% appearing a single time and around 1.7% taken by the ten largest. The sequenced sample consisted of naive CD8+ T cells from PBMCs. The receptors were gathered from a man between 18 and 29 years old in good health. Some clones in this sample may be carry-over from other donors' samples. Each CDR3 is given with its conserved first and last residue. A D gene is named only where the DNA matches it firmly. Only part of the rows carry a size: once, few, many, or a class if the clone is expanded.

TRBV4-1	TRBJ1-4	.	.	TGCGCCAGCAGCCAGTCCGTATACAGGGAGAATGAAAAACTGTTTTTT	CASSQSVYRENEKLFF
TRBV19	TRBJ2-1	TRBD2	.	TGTGCCAGTAGCAACAGGGAAACCGGGACTAGCGGGAGGGAGGATGAGCAGTTCTTC	CASSNRETGTSGREDEQFF
TRBV7-9	TRBJ1-4	.	.	TGTGCCAGCAGCTTGGGGACATTGGAAAAACTGTTTTTT	CASSLGTLEKLFF
TRBV10-1	TRBJ1-1	.	.	TGCGCCAGCAGTGAGTTGTGTCGGGAGGGTGCCGCTGAAGCTTTCTTT	CASSELCREGAAEAFF
TRBV4-1	TRBJ2-5	TRBD2	.	TGCGCCAGCAGCTCGGGACTAGCGGGAGGGCTGACCGGGGAGACCCAGTACTTC	CASSSGLAGGLTGETQYF
TRBV4-2	TRBJ2-2	.	.	TGTGCCAGCAGACAAATCCGGGGGAATAGTCTTAACACCGGGGAGCTGTTTTTT	CASRQIRGNSLNTGELFF
TRBV2	TRBJ2-7	.	.	TGTGCCAGCAGTGAAACCGGGTCCGTCTACGAGCAGTACTTC	CASSETGSVYEQYF
TRBV4-1	TRBJ2-7	TRBD1	.	TGCGCCAGCAGCCAAGTGGGGACAGGGTACTACGAGCAGTACTTC	CASSQVGTGYYEQYF
TRBV5-1	TRBJ1-4	.	.	TGCGCCAGCAGCTTGTCCGCGGCAACTAATGAAAAACTGTTTTTT	CASSLSAATNEKLFF
TRBV29-1	TRBJ2-1	TRBD1	.	TGCAGCTCAAACCTCCGGGACAGGCACTACAATGAGCAGTTCTTC	CSSNLRDRHYNEQFF
TRBV29-1	TRBJ1-2	.	.	TGCAGCGGACGAAATACTGGGGACTATGGCTACACCTTC	CSGRNTGDYGYTF
TRBV12-5	TRBJ1-1	.	.	TGTGCTAGTGGGTCCGGGGGCTTT	CASGSGGF
TRBV4-1	TRBJ1-2	.	once	TGCGCCAGCAGCCAAGAAAGGGCTAACTATGGCTACACCTTC	CASSQERANYGYTF
TRBV6-6	TRBJ2-7	.	.	TGTGCCAGCAGTTACATGGTCCGGGACTTCGACCACGAGCAGTACTTC	CASSYMVRDFDHEQYF
TRBV6-1	TRBJ1-1	.	.	TGTGCCAGCAGTGAATACGTCACCTTGAACACTGAAGCTTTCTTT	CASSEYVTLNTEAFF
TRBV5-1	TRBJ1-1	.	.	TGCGCCAGCAGCTTGGGACACCTGGACACGGGGGACACTGAAGCTTTCTTT	CASSLGHLDTGDTEAFF
TRBV27	TRBJ2-7	TRBD1	few	TGTGCCAGCAGTCATGACGGGACAGAAGAGCAGTACTTC	CASSHDGTEEQYF
TRBV28	TRBJ1-2	.	.	TGTGCCAGCAGTTATCCAAGCGGCTACACCTTC	CASSYPSGYTF
TRBV9	TRBJ1-2	TRBD1	.	TGTGCCAGCAGCGTAGCACGGACAGGGAACTATGGCTACACCTTC	CASSVARTGNYGYTF
TRBV2	TRBJ2-6	TRBD1	.	TGTGCCAGCAGTGGAGACAGGGGGGGCTCTGGGGCCAACGTCCTGACTTTC	CASSGDRGGSGANVLTF
TRBV30	TRBJ1-2	.	.	TGTGCCTGGAGTCCGGACAGTAACTATGGCTACACCTTC	CAWSPDSNYGYTF
TRBV27	TRBJ2-1	.	.	TGTGCCAGCAGTTTATCCGGGTATGAGCAGTTCTTC	CASSLSGYEQFF
TRBV11-2	TRBJ2-6	TRBD2	.	TGTGCCAGCAGCTTCGGACTAGCGGACCCCTCTGGGGCCAACGTCCTGACTTTC	CASSFGLADPSGANVLTF
TRBV2	TRBJ1-2	.	once	TGTGCCAGCAGTGCGACCTCAGGGTTCTATGGCTACACCTTC	CASSATSGFYGYTF
TRBV27	TRBJ2-3	.	.	TGTGCCAGCAGTTCGCTTGGGGAGGGGGCTGGGGATACGCAGTATTTT	CASSSLGEGAGDTQYF
TRBV6-6	TRBJ2-7	.	.	TGTGCCAGCAGTTACTCCGTGGGGGTCCACGAGCAGTACTTC	CASSYSVGVHEQYF
TRBV29-1	TRBJ2-5	.	.	TGCAGCGTTGAAGAAGGGTTACAGGGAGCTGGGACCCAGTACTTC	CSVEEGLQGAGTQYF
TRBV29-1	TRBJ2-1	.	.	TGCAGCGTTGTTGGTGGTACATACAATGAGCAGTTCTTC	CSVVGGTYNEQFF
TRBV6-5	TRBJ2-1	.	.	TGTGCCAGCAGTATGACGGATTACAATGAGCAGTTCTTC	CASSMTDYNEQFF
TRBV28	TRBJ1-5	TRBD1	few	TGTGCCAGCAGTTCCCCTTACCGGGACAGCCAAAATCAGCCCCAGCATTTT	CASSSPYRDSQNQPQHF
TRBV6-5	TRBJ1-1	.	.	TGTGCCAGCAGTTACTCAGGTAGCACTGAAGCTTTCTTT	CASSYSGSTEAFF
TRBV27	TRBJ2-3	.	once	TGTGCCAGCAGTAAAAACAGCCAAGATACGCAGTATTTT	CASSKNSQDTQYF
TRBV5-1	TRBJ2-1	TRBD2	.	TGCGCCAGCAGCTTTGGGGGGACTAACAATGAGCAGTTCTTC	CASSFGGTNNEQFF
TRBV28	TRBJ1-3	.	.	TGTGCCAGCAGCACTTTAATTCGAGGAAACACCATATATTTT	CASSTLIRGNTIYF
TRBV28	TRBJ2-1	TRBD2	.	TGTGCCAGCAGTACCGGGACTAGCGGGATATACAATGAGCAGTTCTTC	CASSTGTSGIYNEQFF
TRBV15	TRBJ1-5	TRBD1	.	TGTGCCACCAGCAGCCGAGCCTTACAGGGGACCGGTCAGCCCCAGCATTTT	CATSSRALQGTGQPQHF
TRBV23-1	TRBJ2-7	TRBD2	.	TGCGCCAGCAGTCAGAGACTAGCGGGTGCCTCCTACGAGCAGTACTTC	CASSQRLAGASYEQYF
TRBV7-9	TRBJ2-5	TRBD2	.	TGTGCCAGCAGCTTCGGCCTAGCGGGAGTGGAAGAGACCCAGTACTTC	CASSFGLAGVEETQYF
TRBV27	TRBJ1-5	.	.	TGTGCCAGCAGGGCGGACAGTTATAGCAATCAGCCCCAGCATTTT	CASRADSYSNQPQHF
TRBV7-9	TRBJ1-1	.	.	TGTGCCAGCAGCTTAGTAGGTCAGGGGAACACTGAAGCTTTCTTT	CASSLVGQGNTEAFF
TRBV21-1	TRBJ1-5	.	.	TGTGCCAGCAGCAAACTTTGGCAGGGGGGCAATCAGCCCCAGCATTTT	CASSKLWQGGNQPQHF
TRBV4-1	TRBJ2-1	.	.	TGCGCCAGCAGCCAACCCACAAACGTAGGGAATGAGCAGTTCTTC	CASSQPTNVGNEQFF
TRBV7-9	TRBJ1-4	.	.	TGTGCCAGCAGCTTAAGTTTGGGCCTTAATGAAAAACTGTTTTTT	CASSLSLGLNEKLFF
TRBV27	TRBJ1-1	TRBD1	.	TGTGCCAGCAGTTTTTTGTTCACAGGGGCCACTGAAGCTTTCTTT	CASSFLFTGATEAFF
TRBV5-6	TRBJ1-1	TRBD1	.	TGTGCCAGCAGCGCCGAGGGGGCTGGGGCTTTCTTT	CASSAEGAGAFF
TRBV5-1	TRBJ2-7	TRBD1	.	TGCGCCAGCAGCCCTACCGGGACAGGGATAGGCGAGCAGTACTTC	CASSPTGTGIGEQYF
TRBV11-3	TRBJ2-1	.	.	TGTGCCAGCAGCCCCGGCCAAAACTCCTACAATGAGCAGTTCTTC	CASSPGQNSYNEQFF
TRBV30	TRBJ2-7	.	once	TGTGCCTGGGGGGTATGGGCCCCAGTCCCCCCCTACGAGCAGTACTTC	CAWGVWAPVPPYEQYF
TRBV5-4	TRBJ2-7	.	.	TGTGCCAGCAGCTTCTACGAGCAGTACTTC	CASSFYEQYF
TRBV19	TRBJ2-5	.	.	TGTGCCAGTAAGTCACAGGCCCAAGAGACCCAGTACTTC	CASKSQAQETQYF
TRBV19	TRBJ1-1	.	.	TGTGCCAGTAGTATAGATGGGTCGACAAGGAACACTGAAGCTTTCTTT	CASSIDGSTRNTEAFF